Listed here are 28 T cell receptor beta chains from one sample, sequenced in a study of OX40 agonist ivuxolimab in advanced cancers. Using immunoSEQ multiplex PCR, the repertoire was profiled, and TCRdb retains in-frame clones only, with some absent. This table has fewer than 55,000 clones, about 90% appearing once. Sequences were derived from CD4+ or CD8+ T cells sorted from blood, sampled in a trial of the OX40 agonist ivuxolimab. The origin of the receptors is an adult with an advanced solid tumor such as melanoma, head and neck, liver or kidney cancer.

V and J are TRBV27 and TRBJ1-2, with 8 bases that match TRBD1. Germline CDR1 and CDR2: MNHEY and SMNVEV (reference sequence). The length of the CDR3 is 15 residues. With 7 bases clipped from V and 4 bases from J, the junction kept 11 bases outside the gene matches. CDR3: CASKSTGAQVYGYTF. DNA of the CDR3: TGTGCCAGCAAATCGACAGGGGCGCAGGTCTATGGCTACACCTTC.

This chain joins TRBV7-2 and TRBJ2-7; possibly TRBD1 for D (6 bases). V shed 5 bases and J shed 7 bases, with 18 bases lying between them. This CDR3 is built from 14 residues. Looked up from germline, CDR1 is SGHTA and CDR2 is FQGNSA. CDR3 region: CASSRTSQGSEQYV. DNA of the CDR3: TGTGCCAGCAGCCGTACCTCCCAGGGGAGTGAGCAGTACGTC.

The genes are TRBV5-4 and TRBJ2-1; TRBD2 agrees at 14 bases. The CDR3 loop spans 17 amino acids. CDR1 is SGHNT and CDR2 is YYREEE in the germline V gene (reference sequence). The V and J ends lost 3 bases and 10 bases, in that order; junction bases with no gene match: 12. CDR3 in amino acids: CASSSFFGLAGGGEQFF. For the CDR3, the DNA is TGTGCCAGCAGCTCCTTCTTTGGACTAGCGGGAGGAGGGGAGCAGTTCTTC.

CDR3 sequence (DNA): TGTGCCAGCAGCTCTCGGACAGGGGGTGTTGGCACTGAAGCTTTCTTT. This codes for CASSSRTGGVGTEAFF. This sequence joins TRBV11-2 and TRBJ1-1; 10 positions agree with TRBD1. The CDR3 is made up of 16 amino acids. The germline V gene encodes CDR1 SGHAT and CDR2 FQNNGV. Trimming cost V 4 bases and J 4 bases; bases outside gene matches: 9. The full variable domain, its missing parts supplied by reference TRBV11-2 and TRBJ1-1, is EAGVAQSPRYKIIEKRQSVAFWCNPISGHATLYWYQQILGQGPKLLIQFQNNGVVDDSQLPKDRFSAERLKGVDSTLKIQPAKLEDSAVYLCASSSRTGGVGTEAFFGQGTRLTVV.

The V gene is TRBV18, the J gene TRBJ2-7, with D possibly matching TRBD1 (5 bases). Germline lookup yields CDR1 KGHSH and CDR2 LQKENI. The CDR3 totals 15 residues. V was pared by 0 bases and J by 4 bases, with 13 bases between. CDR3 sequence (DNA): TGTGCCAGCTCACCACCCGGCAGGGAAAGGTACGAGCAGTACTTC. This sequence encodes CASSPPGRERYEQYF.

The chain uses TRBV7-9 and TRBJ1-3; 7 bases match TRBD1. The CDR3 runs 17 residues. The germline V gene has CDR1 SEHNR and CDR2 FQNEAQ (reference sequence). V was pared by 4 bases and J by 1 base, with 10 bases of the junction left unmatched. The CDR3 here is CASSSSLRGKSGNTIYF. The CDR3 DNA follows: TGTGCCAGCAGCTCCTCCCTCAGGGGGAAATCTGGAAACACCATATATTTT.

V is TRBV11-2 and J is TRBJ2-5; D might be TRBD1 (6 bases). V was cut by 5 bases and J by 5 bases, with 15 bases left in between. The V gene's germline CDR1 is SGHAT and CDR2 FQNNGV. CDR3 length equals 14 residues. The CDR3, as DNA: TGTGCCAGCAGCCCAAGGACAGCCATGGAGACCCAGTACTTC. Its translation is CASSPRTAMETQYF. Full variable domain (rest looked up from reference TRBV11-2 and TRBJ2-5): EAGVAQSPRYKIIEKRQSVAFWCNPISGHATLYWYQQILGQGPKLLIQFQNNGVVDDSQLPKDRFSAERLKGVDSTLKIQPAKLEDSAVYLCASSPRTAMETQYFGPGTRLLVL.

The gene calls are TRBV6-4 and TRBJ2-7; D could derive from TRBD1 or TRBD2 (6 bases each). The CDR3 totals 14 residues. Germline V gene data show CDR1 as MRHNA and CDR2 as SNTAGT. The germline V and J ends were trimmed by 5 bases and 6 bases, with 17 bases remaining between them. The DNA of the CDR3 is TGTGCCAGCAGTTCGGAGGGGGGACACCTCGAGCAGTACTTC. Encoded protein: CASSSEGGHLEQYF.

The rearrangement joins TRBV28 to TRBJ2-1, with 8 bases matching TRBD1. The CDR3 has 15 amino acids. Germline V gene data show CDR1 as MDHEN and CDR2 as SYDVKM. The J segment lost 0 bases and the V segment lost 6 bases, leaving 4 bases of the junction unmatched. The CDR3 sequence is CASSRDRSSYNEQFF. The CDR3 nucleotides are TGTGCCAGCAGCCGGGACAGGAGCTCCTACAATGAGCAGTTCTTC.

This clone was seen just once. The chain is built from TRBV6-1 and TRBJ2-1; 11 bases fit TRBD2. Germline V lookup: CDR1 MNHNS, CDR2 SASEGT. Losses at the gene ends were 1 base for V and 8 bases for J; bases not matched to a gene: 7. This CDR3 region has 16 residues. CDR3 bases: TGTGCCAGCAGTGAAGGTCTAGCGGGAGGATACGATGAGCAGTTCTTC. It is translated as CASSEGLAGGYDEQFF.

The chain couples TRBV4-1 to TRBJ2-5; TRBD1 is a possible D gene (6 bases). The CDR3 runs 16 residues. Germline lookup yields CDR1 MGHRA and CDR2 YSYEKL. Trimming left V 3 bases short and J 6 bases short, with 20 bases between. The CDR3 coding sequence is TGCGCCAGCAGCCACCCCCTCCGGGACACCAGGCAGACCCAGTACTTC. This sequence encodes CASSHPLRDTRQTQYF.

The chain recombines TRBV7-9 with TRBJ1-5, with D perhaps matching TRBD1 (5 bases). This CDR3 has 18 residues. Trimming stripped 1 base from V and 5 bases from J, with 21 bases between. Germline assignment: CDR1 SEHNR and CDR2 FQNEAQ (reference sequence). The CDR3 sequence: CASSLVIGIRQGDQPQHF. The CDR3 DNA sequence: TGTGCCAGCAGCTTAGTAATTGGAATTCGGCAGGGAGATCAGCCCCAGCATTTT.

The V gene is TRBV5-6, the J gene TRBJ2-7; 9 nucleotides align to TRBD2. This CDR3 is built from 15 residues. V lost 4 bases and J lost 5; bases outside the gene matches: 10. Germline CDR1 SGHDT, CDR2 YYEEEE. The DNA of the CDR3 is TGTGCCAGCAGCCCCGGGCGGGGGGGGCTGGACGAGCAGTACGTC. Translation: CASSPGRGGLDEQYV.

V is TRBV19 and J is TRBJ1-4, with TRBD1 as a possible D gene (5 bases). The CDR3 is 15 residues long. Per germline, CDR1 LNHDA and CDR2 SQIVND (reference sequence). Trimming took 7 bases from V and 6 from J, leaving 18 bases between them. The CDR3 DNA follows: TGTGCCAGTACTCGACGGGACGGAGGTGATGAAAAACTGTTTTTT. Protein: CASTRRDGGDEKLFF.

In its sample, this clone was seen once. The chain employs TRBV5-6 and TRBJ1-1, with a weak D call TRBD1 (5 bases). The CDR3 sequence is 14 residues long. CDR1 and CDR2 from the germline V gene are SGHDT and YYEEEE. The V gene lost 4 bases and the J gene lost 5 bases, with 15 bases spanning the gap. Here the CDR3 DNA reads TGTGCCAGCAGCCGGGCAGGGACGCAAACTGAAGCTTTCTTT. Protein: CASSRAGTQTEAFF. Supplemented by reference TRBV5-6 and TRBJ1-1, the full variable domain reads DAGVTQSPTHLIKTRGQQVTLRCSPKSGHDTVSWYQQALGQGPQFIFQYYEEEERQRGNFPDRFSGHQFPNYSSELNVNALLLGDSALYLCASSRAGTQTEAFFGQGTRLTVV.

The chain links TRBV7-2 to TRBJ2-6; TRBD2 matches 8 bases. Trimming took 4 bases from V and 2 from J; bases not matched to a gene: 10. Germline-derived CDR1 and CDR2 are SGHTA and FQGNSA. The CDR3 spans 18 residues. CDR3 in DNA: TGTGCCAGCAGCTCTCCCGGGACTAGGGGAGCTGGGGCCAACGTCCTGACTTTC. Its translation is CASSSPGTRGAGANVLTF. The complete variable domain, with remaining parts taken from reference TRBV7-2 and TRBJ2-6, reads GAGVSQSPSNKVTEKGKDVELRCDPISGHTALYWYRQSLGQGLEFLIYFQGNSAPDKSGLPSDRFSAERTGGSVSTLTIQRTQQEDSAVYLCASSSPGTRGAGANVLTFGAGSRLTVL.

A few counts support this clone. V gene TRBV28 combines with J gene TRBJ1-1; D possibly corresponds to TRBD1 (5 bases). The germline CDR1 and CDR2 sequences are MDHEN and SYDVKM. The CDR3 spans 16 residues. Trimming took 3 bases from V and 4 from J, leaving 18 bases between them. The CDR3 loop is CASSLRWKGNATEAFF. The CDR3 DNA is TGTGCCAGCAGTTTGAGATGGAAGGGGAACGCCACTGAAGCTTTCTTT.

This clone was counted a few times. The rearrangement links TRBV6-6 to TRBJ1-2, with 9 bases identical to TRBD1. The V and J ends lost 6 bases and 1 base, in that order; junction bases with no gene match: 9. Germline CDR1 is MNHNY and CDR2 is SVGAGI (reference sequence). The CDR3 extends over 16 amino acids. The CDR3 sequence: CASRYRRDRDNYGYTF. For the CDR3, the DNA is TGTGCCAGCAGATACCGCCGGGACAGGGATAACTATGGCTACACCTTC.

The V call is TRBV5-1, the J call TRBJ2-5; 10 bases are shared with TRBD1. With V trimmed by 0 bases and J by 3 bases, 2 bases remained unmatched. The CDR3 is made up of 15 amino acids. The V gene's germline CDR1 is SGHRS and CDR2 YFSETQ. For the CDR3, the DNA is TGCGCCAGCAGCTTGGCGGGGACAGGGGAAGAGACCCAGTACTTC. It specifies CASSLAGTGEETQYF.

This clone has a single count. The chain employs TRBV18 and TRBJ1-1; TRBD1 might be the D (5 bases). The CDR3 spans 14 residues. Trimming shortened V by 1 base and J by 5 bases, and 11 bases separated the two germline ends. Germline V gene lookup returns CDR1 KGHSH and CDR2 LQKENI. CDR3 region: CASSPRGRGTEAFF. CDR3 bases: TGTGCCAGCTCACCACGAGGGAGGGGTACTGAAGCTTTCTTT.

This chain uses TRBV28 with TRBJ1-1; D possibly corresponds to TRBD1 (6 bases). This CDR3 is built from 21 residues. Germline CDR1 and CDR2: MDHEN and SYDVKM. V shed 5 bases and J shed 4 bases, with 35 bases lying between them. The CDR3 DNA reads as TGTGCCAGCAGTGACGCAGGGTTTTGGGGGAAGGGGGGCGAAGTAAGCACTGAAGCTTTCTTT. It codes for CASSDAGFWGKGGEVSTEAFF.

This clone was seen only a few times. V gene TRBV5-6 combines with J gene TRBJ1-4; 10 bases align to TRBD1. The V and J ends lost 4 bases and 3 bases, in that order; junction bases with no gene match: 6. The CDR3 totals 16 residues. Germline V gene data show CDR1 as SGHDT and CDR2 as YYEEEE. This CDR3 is CASSAGTGAANEKLFF. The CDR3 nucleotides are TGTGCCAGCAGCGCCGGGACAGGGGCAGCTAATGAAAAACTGTTTTTT.

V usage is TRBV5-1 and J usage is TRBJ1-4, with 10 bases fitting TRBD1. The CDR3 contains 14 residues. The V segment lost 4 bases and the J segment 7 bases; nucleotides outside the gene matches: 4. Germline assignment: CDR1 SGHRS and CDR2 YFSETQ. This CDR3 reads CASSIRTGGEKLFF. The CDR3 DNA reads TGCGCCAGCAGCATAAGGACAGGGGGTGAAAAACTGTTTTTT.

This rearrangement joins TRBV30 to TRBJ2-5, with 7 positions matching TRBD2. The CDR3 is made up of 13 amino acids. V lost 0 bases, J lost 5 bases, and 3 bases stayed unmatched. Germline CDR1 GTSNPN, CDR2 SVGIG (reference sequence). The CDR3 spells CAWSVKGGETQYF. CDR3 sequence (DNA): TGTGCCTGGAGTGTAAAGGGAGGGGAGACCCAGTACTTC.

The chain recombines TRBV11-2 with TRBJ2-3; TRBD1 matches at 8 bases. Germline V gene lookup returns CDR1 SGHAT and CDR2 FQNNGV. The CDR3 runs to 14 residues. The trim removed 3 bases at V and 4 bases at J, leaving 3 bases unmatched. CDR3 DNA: TGTGCCAGCAGCTTCGGACAGGGTGCAGATACGCAGTATTTT. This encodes CASSFGQGADTQYF.

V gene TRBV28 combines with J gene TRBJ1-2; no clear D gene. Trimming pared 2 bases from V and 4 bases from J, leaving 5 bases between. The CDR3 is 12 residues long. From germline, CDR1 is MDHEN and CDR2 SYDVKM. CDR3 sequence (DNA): TGTGCCAGCAGTTTACAGTCCTATGGCTACACCTTC. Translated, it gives CASSLQSYGYTF.

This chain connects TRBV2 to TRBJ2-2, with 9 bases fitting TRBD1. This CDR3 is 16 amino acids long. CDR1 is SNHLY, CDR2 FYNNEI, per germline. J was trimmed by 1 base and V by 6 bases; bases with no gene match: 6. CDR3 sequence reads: CASRQDRGLNTGELFF. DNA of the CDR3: TGTGCCAGCAGGCAGGACAGGGGCTTGAACACCGGGGAGCTGTTTTTT.

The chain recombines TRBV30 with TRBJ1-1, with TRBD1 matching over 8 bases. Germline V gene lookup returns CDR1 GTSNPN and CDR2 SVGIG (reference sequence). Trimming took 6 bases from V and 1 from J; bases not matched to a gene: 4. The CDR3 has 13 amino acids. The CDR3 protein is CACQGQANTEAFF. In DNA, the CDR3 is TGTGCCTGTCAGGGACAGGCGAACACTGAAGCTTTCTTT.